This TCR beta chain emerged from a study of T cell clones after liver transplantation. In this sample, this clone turned up a few times. Here immunoSEQ multiplex PCR was the method, and the copy in TCRdb shows in-frame clones only, minus some. The top ten clones hold less than 3.5% of a sample with around 78,000 clones, around four fifths of them seen once. V lost 0 bases to trimming and J lost 4 bases; unmatched junction nucleotides: 14. Germline V gene sequence: CDR1 LGHNA, CDR2 YNFKEQ. The CDR3 spans 18 residues. The sample here was CD4+ T cells from blood, taken at the 22-month timepoint. The V and J genes are TRBV4-2 and TRBJ2-7; TRBD2 agrees at 8 bases. The source is a human patient who received a liver transplant. These T cells may partly come from the graft donor. The CDR3 spells CASSQDARGSGGGYEQYF. The CDR3 coding sequence is TGTGCCAGCAGCCAAGATGCCCGGGGGAGCGGGGGTGGATACGAGCAGTACTTC.